Described below is a single T cell receptor (beta chain) sequence and its context. Its cognate antigen is unknown. These data come from a study of cytotoxic CD8 clonotypes in ibrutinib-treated CLL. Looking at the study overall: The cohort had about 11 relapsed/refractory and over 14 treatment-naive patients, about 18 IGHV unmutated. Samples showed on average about 260,000 productive templates and about 94,000 productive rearrangements. Study results and caveats: With treatment, public clonotypes, which were uncommon, either contracted or remained stable. The study found clonality rose at ibrutinib response, then fell toward baseline at progression.

There are 14 residues in the CDR3. The V and J ends lost 3 bases and 0 bases respectively, with 6 bases between them. The V gene's germline CDR1 is MDHEN and CDR2 SYDVKM. The table came from immunoSEQ multiplex PCR; TCRdb's copy has only in-frame clones and leaves some out. The data show about 140,000 clones, less than 95% seen once. The receptor was derived from a human donor with chronic lymphocytic leukemia. The sample was PBMCs, taken after 12 months of ibrutinib treatment. The chain links TRBV28 to TRBJ1-3; no definite D call. CDR3: CASSFGDSGNTIYF. The CDR3 DNA reads as TGTGCCAGCAGTTTTGGGGACTCTGGAAACACCATATATTTT.